This TCR beta chain was found in a study of T cells in localized non-small cell lung cancer. The CDR3 loop spans 16 amino acids. The germline V gene has CDR1 SNHLY and CDR2 FYNNEI. The J segment lost 6 bases and the V segment lost 4 bases, leaving 14 bases of the junction unmatched. A remark on this clone: The antigen is not known.

Study-level findings and limits: Elevated blood T cell density was associated with longer overall survival. Out of the top 100 tumor clones, a median roughly 52 were seen in adjacent lung. Heterogeneity remains possible because sequencing was limited to only one tumor region. Uninvolved nearby lung showed the greatest T cell clonality, exceeding that found in tumor.

Libraries were prepared by immunoSEQ multiplex PCR; TCRdb keeps only in-frame clonotypes and omits some of them. The profile shows tens of thousands of clones, around nine tenths of them singletons. The source was peripheral blood, collected before any cancer treatment. The chain combines TRBV2 with TRBJ2-7; TRBD2 matches 8 bases. The origin of this receptor is a male donor at least 60 years old with stage I lung adenocarcinoma. The CDR3 DNA is TGTGCCAGCAGTGCCAGGGCGGCGGGAGGCCTCCGCGAGCAGTACTTC. Encoded protein: CASSARAAGGLREQYF. Full variable domain (rest looked up from reference TRBV2 and TRBJ2-7): EPEVTQTPSHQVTQMGQEVILRCVPISNHLYFYWYRQILGQKVEFLVSFYNNEISEKSEIFDDQFSVERPDGSNFTLKIRSTKLEDSAMYFCASSARAAGGLREQYFGPGTRLTVT.